Listed below are T cell receptor beta chains from one sample, sequenced in a study of blood T cell repertoires in COVID-19. Produced via immunoSEQ multiplex PCR; TCRdb's table is partial and in-frame only. The profile covers under 70,000 clones, with approximately 88% appearing a single time and around 6.4% taken by the ten largest. Sample: peripheral blood. Every receptor here comes from a woman in her 70s with acute or convalescent COVID-19. Each CDR3 is given with its conserved first and last residue. D genes are given only for firm matches. Clone size is given for some rows only: seen once, a few or many times, or a class if the clone is expanded.

j_call: TRBJ1-5
clone_size: few
v_call: TRBV18
d_call: TRBD1
cdr3_length: 16
cdr3_aa: CASSRGQGLNNQPQHF
cdr3_nt: TGTGCCAGCTCTCGGGGACAGGGTTTAAACAATCAGCCCCAGCATTTT

j_call: TRBJ1-1
clone_size: -
v_call: TRBV6-5
d_call: -
cdr3_length: 14
cdr3_aa: CASTPLGGNTEAFF
cdr3_nt: TGTGCCAGCACCCCCTTGGGGGGTAACACTGAAGCTTTCTTT

j_call: TRBJ1-6
clone_size: -
v_call: TRBV28
d_call: TRBD1
cdr3_length: 15
cdr3_aa: CASRSRDRGFMALHF
cdr3_nt: TGTGCCAGCAGGTCCCGGGACAGGGGGTTTATGGCCCTCCACTTT

j_call: TRBJ2-2
clone_size: once
v_call: TRBV5-1
d_call: -
cdr3_length: 14
cdr3_aa: CASSQQGNTGELFF
cdr3_nt: TGCGCCAGCAGCCAACAGGGTAACACCGGGGAGCTGTTTTTT

j_call: TRBJ1-4
clone_size: -
v_call: TRBV5-1
d_call: TRBD1
cdr3_length: 14
cdr3_aa: CASSLGTGGEKLFF
cdr3_nt: TGCGCCAGCAGCTTGGGGACAGGCGGTGAAAAACTGTTTTTT

j_call: TRBJ1-1
clone_size: -
v_call: TRBV7-4
d_call: -
cdr3_length: 14
cdr3_aa: CASSLTRTEAEAFF
cdr3_nt: TGTGCCAGCAGCTTGACCCGGACAGAAGCTGAAGCTTTCTTT

j_call: TRBJ1-6
clone_size: -
v_call: TRBV28
d_call: -
cdr3_length: 17
cdr3_aa: CASSLTGGAGANSPLHF
cdr3_nt: TGTGCCAGCAGTTTAACGGGGGGGGCTGGGGCCAATTCACCCCTCCACTTT

j_call: TRBJ2-1
clone_size: -
v_call: TRBV18
d_call: TRBD2
cdr3_length: 19
cdr3_aa: CASSPSTSGRAGSYNEQFF
cdr3_nt: TGTGCCAGCTCACCGTCCACCAGCGGGAGGGCCGGTTCCTACAATGAGCAGTTCTTC

j_call: TRBJ1-2
clone_size: -
v_call: TRBV6-5
d_call: TRBD1
cdr3_length: 13
cdr3_aa: CASRGQGAGGYTF
cdr3_nt: TGTGCCAGCAGAGGACAGGGGGCCGGTGGCTACACCTTC

j_call: TRBJ1-6
clone_size: -
v_call: TRBV12-5
d_call: TRBD1
cdr3_length: 15
cdr3_aa: CASGPWTGYNSPLHF
cdr3_nt: TGTGCTAGTGGTCCCTGGACAGGGTACAATTCACCCCTCCACTTT

j_call: TRBJ2-7
clone_size: few
v_call: TRBV4-1
d_call: -
cdr3_length: 13
cdr3_aa: CASSRDGQAEQYF
cdr3_nt: TGCGCCAGCAGTCGAGACGGACAAGCCGAGCAGTACTTC

j_call: TRBJ1-3
clone_size: -
v_call: TRBV27
d_call: TRBD1
cdr3_length: 15
cdr3_aa: CASSSGGAGGNTIYF
cdr3_nt: TGTGCCAGCAGTTCAGGGGGCGCGGGGGGAAACACCATATATTTT

j_call: TRBJ1-5
clone_size: -
v_call: TRBV7-2
d_call: -
cdr3_length: 14
cdr3_aa: CASRQQGSNQPQHF
cdr3_nt: TGTGCCAGCAGACAACAGGGTAGCAATCAGCCCCAGCATTTT

j_call: TRBJ1-2
clone_size: -
v_call: TRBV7-2
d_call: TRBD1
cdr3_length: 13
cdr3_aa: CASSFGQGQGYTF
cdr3_nt: TGTGCCAGCAGCTTCGGACAGGGGCAAGGCTACACCTTC

j_call: TRBJ1-2
clone_size: -
v_call: TRBV30
d_call: -
cdr3_length: 13
cdr3_aa: CAWSAGRNYGYTF
cdr3_nt: TGTGCCTGGAGTGCAGGGAGGAACTATGGCTACACCTTC

j_call: TRBJ1-1
clone_size: -
v_call: TRBV20-1
d_call: -
cdr3_length: 11
cdr3_aa: CSAWSNTEAFF
cdr3_nt: TGCAGTGCTTGGAGTAACACTGAAGCTTTCTTT

j_call: TRBJ2-1
clone_size: -
v_call: TRBV9
d_call: -
cdr3_length: 16
cdr3_aa: CASSVEIAPSYNEQFF
cdr3_nt: TGTGCCAGCAGCGTAGAGATAGCGCCTTCCTACAATGAGCAGTTCTTC

j_call: TRBJ1-1
clone_size: -
v_call: TRBV13
d_call: -
cdr3_length: 13
cdr3_aa: CASSVTVRTEAFF
cdr3_nt: TGTGCCAGCAGCGTAACAGTTAGGACTGAAGCTTTCTTT

j_call: TRBJ1-5
clone_size: -
v_call: TRBV28
d_call: -
cdr3_length: 13
cdr3_aa: CASTQGYNQPQHF
cdr3_nt: TGTGCCAGCACCCAGGGTTACAATCAGCCCCAGCATTTT

j_call: TRBJ1-2
clone_size: -
v_call: TRBV6-4
d_call: TRBD1
cdr3_length: 13
cdr3_aa: CASSQTGDYGYTF
cdr3_nt: TGTGCCAGCAGCCAGACAGGGGACTATGGCTACACCTTC

j_call: TRBJ1-2
clone_size: -
v_call: TRBV5-1
d_call: -
cdr3_length: 15
cdr3_aa: CASSPWTGANYGYTF
cdr3_nt: TGCGCCAGCAGCCCCTGGACGGGAGCTAACTATGGCTACACCTTC

j_call: TRBJ2-1
clone_size: -
v_call: TRBV6-5
d_call: TRBD1
cdr3_length: 15
cdr3_aa: CASRPGQGSNNEQFF
cdr3_nt: TGTGCCAGCAGGCCCGGACAGGGTTCTAACAATGAGCAGTTCTTC

j_call: TRBJ1-1
clone_size: -
v_call: TRBV12-3/TRBV12-4
d_call: -
cdr3_length: 13
cdr3_aa: CASRSADIPEAFF
cdr3_nt: TGTGCCAGCAGATCAGCGGATATACCTGAAGCTTTCTTT

j_call: TRBJ1-5
clone_size: once
v_call: TRBV6-1
d_call: TRBD1
cdr3_length: 18
cdr3_aa: CASSEVRTGGSSNQPQHF
cdr3_nt: TGTGCCAGCAGTGAAGTTAGAACAGGGGGCAGTAGCAATCAGCCCCAGCATTTT

j_call: TRBJ2-3
clone_size: -
v_call: TRBV9
d_call: TRBD2
cdr3_length: 15
cdr3_aa: CASSRTSLSTDTQYF
cdr3_nt: TGTGCCAGCTCCAGGACTAGCCTAAGCACAGATACGCAGTATTTT

j_call: TRBJ1-3
clone_size: -
v_call: TRBV30
d_call: TRBD1
cdr3_length: 16
cdr3_aa: CAWSSAGTGSGNTIYF
cdr3_nt: TGTGCCTGGAGTTCGGCCGGGACAGGCTCTGGAAACACCATATATTTT

j_call: TRBJ1-1
clone_size: -
v_call: TRBV7-3
d_call: -
cdr3_length: 16
cdr3_aa: CASSLEQVSMNTEAFF
cdr3_nt: TGTGCCAGCAGCCTTGAACAGGTTTCCATGAACACTGAAGCTTTCTTT

j_call: TRBJ1-5
clone_size: once
v_call: TRBV7-2
d_call: -
cdr3_length: 16
cdr3_aa: CASSLGGGRGDQPQHF
cdr3_nt: TGTGCCAGCAGCTTAGGGGGGGGGAGAGGTGATCAGCCCCAGCATTTT

j_call: TRBJ1-5
clone_size: -
v_call: TRBV7-9
d_call: -
cdr3_length: 16
cdr3_aa: CASSLGSAGPNQPQHF
cdr3_nt: TGTGCCAGCAGCTTAGGCTCGGCAGGGCCGAATCAGCCCCAGCATTTT

j_call: TRBJ2-5
clone_size: -
v_call: TRBV28
d_call: -
cdr3_length: 14
cdr3_aa: CASSLNNRQETQYF
cdr3_nt: TGTGCCAGCAGTTTAAATAACAGACAAGAGACCCAGTACTTC

j_call: TRBJ1-5
clone_size: -
v_call: TRBV7-6
d_call: -
cdr3_length: 15
cdr3_aa: CASSLDGGNNQPQHF
cdr3_nt: TGTGCCAGCAGCTTAGATGGAGGAAACAATCAGCCCCAGCATTTT

j_call: TRBJ2-5
clone_size: -
v_call: TRBV4-1
d_call: -
cdr3_length: 15
cdr3_aa: CASSQGLGNGETQYF
cdr3_nt: TGCGCCAGCAGCCAAGGACTAGGGAACGGGGAGACCCAGTACTTC

j_call: TRBJ1-2
clone_size: -
v_call: TRBV7-9
d_call: TRBD1
cdr3_length: 14
cdr3_aa: CASSSDRVFYGYTF
cdr3_nt: TGTGCCAGCAGCTCGGACAGGGTATTCTATGGCTACACCTTC

j_call: TRBJ2-5
clone_size: -
v_call: TRBV5-1
d_call: TRBD1
cdr3_length: 15
cdr3_aa: CASRLGDRAQETQYF
cdr3_nt: TGCGCCAGCAGGCTGGGGGACAGGGCCCAAGAGACCCAGTACTTC

j_call: TRBJ2-3
clone_size: few
v_call: TRBV5-1
d_call: TRBD1
cdr3_length: 15
cdr3_aa: CASSLDRGRLDTQYF
cdr3_nt: TGCGCCAGCAGCTTAGACAGGGGGCGCTTAGATACGCAGTATTTT

j_call: TRBJ1-6
clone_size: -
v_call: TRBV28
d_call: -
cdr3_length: 14
cdr3_aa: CASLGGTYNSPLHF
cdr3_nt: TGTGCCAGTTTGGGGGGAACCTATAATTCACCCCTCCACTTT

j_call: TRBJ2-1
clone_size: once
v_call: TRBV28
d_call: TRBD2
cdr3_length: 16
cdr3_aa: CASSTLAGGPFNEQFF
cdr3_nt: TGTGCCAGCAGTACACTAGCGGGGGGGCCCTTCAATGAGCAGTTCTTC